This T cell receptor (beta chain) stems from a study of T-cell reconstitution after alpha-beta-depleted transplantation in children. Unique molecular identifiers were used in preparing the TCRbeta library. Using its own MiXCR run on the PCR reads, TCRdb lists one record per CDR3 protein. The table lists around 120,000 distinct CDR3 sequences, approximately 22% of them singletons. This CDR3 comprises 17 residues. The ends lost 3 bases at V and 2 bases at J; junction bases unmatched: 12. CDR1 is SEHNR, CDR2 FQNEAQ, per germline (reference sequence). This receptor was taken from a male patient aged 2 to 9 who had a stem cell transplant for chronic granulomatous disease, so the T cells may come from the graft donor. The sample was PBMCs, mostly from graft donor cells, taken 180 days after TCRalphabeta/CD19-depleted stem cell transplant. V usage is TRBV7-9 and J usage is TRBJ2-7, with 8 bases lining up with TRBD2. The CDR3 DNA is TGTGCCAGCAGCTTTGTTGGCTCGGGACTAGTCCCCTACGAGCAGTACTTC. It encodes CASSFVGSGLVPYEQYF.